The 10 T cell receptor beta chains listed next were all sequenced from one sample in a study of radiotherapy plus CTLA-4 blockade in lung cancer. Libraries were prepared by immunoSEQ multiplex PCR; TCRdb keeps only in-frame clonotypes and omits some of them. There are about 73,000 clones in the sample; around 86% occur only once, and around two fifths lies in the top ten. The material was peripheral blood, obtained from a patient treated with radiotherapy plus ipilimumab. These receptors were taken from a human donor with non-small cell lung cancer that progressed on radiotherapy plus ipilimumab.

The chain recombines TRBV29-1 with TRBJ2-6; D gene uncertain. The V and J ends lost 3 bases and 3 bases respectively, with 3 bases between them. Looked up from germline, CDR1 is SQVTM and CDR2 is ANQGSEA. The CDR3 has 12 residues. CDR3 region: CSVDRGANVLTF. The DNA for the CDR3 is TGCAGCGTTGACCGTGGGGCCAACGTCCTGACTTTC.

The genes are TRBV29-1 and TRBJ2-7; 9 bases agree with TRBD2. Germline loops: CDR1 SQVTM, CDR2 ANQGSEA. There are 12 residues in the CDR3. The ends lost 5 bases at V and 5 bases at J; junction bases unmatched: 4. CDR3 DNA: TGCAGCGTTAGGGCTAGCGGGAACGAGCAGTACGTC. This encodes CSVRASGNEQYV.

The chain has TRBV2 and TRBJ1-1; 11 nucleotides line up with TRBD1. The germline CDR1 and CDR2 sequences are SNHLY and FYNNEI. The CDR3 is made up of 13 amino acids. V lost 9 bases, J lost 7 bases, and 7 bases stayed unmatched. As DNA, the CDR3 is TGTGCCAGGGGACAGGGGGTTCTTCTTGAAGCTTTCTTT. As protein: CARGQGVLLEAFF.

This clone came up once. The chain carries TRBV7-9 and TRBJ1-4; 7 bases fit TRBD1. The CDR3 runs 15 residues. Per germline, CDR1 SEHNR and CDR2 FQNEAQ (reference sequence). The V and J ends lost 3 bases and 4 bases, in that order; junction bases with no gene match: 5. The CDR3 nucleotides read TGTGCCAGCAGCTTGGGCCGACAGGGTAATGAAAAACTGTTTTTT. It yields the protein CASSLGRQGNEKLFF.

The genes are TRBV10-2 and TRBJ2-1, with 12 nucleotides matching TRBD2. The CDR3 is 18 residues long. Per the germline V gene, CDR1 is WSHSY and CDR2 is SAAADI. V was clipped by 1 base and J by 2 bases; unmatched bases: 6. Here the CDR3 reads CASSELGLAGLTYNEQFF. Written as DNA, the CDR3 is TGCGCCAGCAGTGAGTTGGGACTAGCGGGCCTAACCTACAATGAGCAGTTCTTC.

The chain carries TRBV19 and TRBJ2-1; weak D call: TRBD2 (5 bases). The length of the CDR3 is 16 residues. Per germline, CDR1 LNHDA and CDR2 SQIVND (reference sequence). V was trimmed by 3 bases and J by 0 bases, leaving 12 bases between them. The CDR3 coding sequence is TGTGCCAGTAGTATGGCGGGTTCCAGCTCCTACAATGAGCAGTTCTTC. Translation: CASSMAGSSSYNEQFF.

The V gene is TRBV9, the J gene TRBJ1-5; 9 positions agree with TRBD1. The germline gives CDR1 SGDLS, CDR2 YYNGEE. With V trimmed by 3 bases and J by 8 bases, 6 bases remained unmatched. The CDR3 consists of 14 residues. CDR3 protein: CASSATGGTEPQHF. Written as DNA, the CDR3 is TGTGCCAGCAGCGCTACAGGGGGCACGGAGCCCCAGCATTTT.

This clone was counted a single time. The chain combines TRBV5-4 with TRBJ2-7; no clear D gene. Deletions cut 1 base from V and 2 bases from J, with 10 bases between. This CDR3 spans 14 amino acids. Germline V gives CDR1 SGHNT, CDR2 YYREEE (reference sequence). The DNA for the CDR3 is TGTGCCAGCAGCTTGTCGGACGGACCCTACGAGCAGTACTTC. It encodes CASSLSDGPYEQYF.

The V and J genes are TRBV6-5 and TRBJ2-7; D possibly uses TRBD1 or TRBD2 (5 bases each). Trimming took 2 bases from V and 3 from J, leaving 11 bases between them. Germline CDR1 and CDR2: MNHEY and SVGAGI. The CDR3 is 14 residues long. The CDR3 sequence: CASSYRGGLYEQYF. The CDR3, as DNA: TGTGCCAGCAGTTACCGGGGCGGTCTCTACGAGCAGTACTTC.

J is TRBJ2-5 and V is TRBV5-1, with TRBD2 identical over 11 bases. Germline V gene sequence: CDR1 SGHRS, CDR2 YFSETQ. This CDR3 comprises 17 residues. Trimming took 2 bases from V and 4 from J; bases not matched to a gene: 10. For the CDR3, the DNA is TGCGCCAGCAGCTTTATAGCGGGAGGGCCGGTGGGAGAGACCCAGTACTTC. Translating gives CASSFIAGGPVGETQYF. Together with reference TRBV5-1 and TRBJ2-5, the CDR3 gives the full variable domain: KAGVTQTPRYLIKTRGQQVTLSCSPISGHRSVSWYQQTPGQGLQFLFEYFSETQRNKGNFPGRFSGRQFSNSRSEMNVSTLELGDSALYLCASSFIAGGPVGETQYFGPGTRLLVL.